The clone carrying this T cell receptor (beta chain) was found a few times. Its specificity is unknown. This CDR3 comprises 11 residues. V was pared by 9 bases and J by 7 bases, with 10 bases between. TCRbeta library construction was performed incorporating unique molecular identifiers. MiXCR, applied by TCRdb to the PCR reads, yields one record per CDR3 protein. The table has roughly 790,000 distinct CDR3 sequences, roughly 15% seen once. This sample is part of a study of T-cell reconstitution after alpha-beta-depleted transplantation in children. Notes on the study in general: Surviving recipient cells, namely T cells and thymic progenitors, were the source of high day-60 TCRbeta diversity in some patients.

The sequence came from a male patient younger than 18 who had a stem cell transplant for acute lymphoblastic leukemia, so the T cells may come from the graft donor. The sample here was PBMCs, mostly from graft donor cells, taken 360 days after TCRalphabeta/CD19-depleted stem cell transplant. This rearrangement joins TRBV12-3 or TRBV12-4 to TRBJ2-1; possibly TRBD1 for D (5 bases). Here the CDR3 DNA reads TGTGCCAGTCTTGGGGCGAATGAGCAGTTCTTC. Protein product: CASLGANEQFF.